The next 28 T cell receptor beta chains were all read from a single sample in a study of T cells expressing NK-cell markers (TCRdb year 2020). Library preparation was by 5' RACE. Sequencing used an Illumina HiSeq 2000. Through TCRdb reprocessing, the reads give one entry per CDR3 protein sequence; DNA is omitted. The sample table includes about 540,000 distinct CDR3 sequences. Together, the top ten hold roughly 3.6% of the sample. The sequenced sample was blood T cells: a sorted CD56 or NKG2C T cell subset, CD4+ or CD8+ T cells, or bulk PBMC T cells (not recorded which). The receptors come from a young man in good health. Donor details come from another sample of the same person, matched by shared clones.

V usage is TRBV6-5 and J usage is TRBJ2-7; the D call of TRBD2 rests on TCRdb alone, since no DNA is present to check it. This CDR3 is 17 amino acids long. The V gene's germline CDR1 is MNHEY and CDR2 SVGAGI. The CDR3 loop is CASSFYLTAGGKYEQYF.

This chain joins TRBV18 and TRBJ2-7; the D call from TCRdb, TRBD2, cannot be confirmed without DNA. The germline CDR1 and CDR2 sequences are KGHSH and LQKENI. The CDR3 runs to 14 residues. The CDR3 is CASSRATSEYEQYF.

This rearrangement joins TRBV21-1 to TRBJ2-5; checking the TCRdb D call of TRBD2 is not possible without DNA. TRBV21-1 corresponds to a pseudogene. This CDR3 has 15 amino acids. The CDR3 here is CASSKGGPDQETQYF.

The CDR3 sequence: CASSPGTGGLEAFF. The chain carries TRBV6-1 and TRBJ1-1; TCRdb indicates TRBD1, and absent DNA this call remains unverified. The CDR3 totals 14 residues. Germline V gives CDR1 MNHNS, CDR2 SASEGT.

The V gene is TRBV12-3 or TRBV12-4, the J gene TRBJ2-1; TCRdb calls TRBD1, which cannot be checked without DNA. This CDR3 is built from 14 residues. The CDR3 loop reads CASSPLGEGAEQFF.

The chain employs TRBV27 and TRBJ1-2; the D call of TRBD1 rests on TCRdb alone, since no DNA is present to check it. CDR1 and CDR2 from the germline V gene are MNHEY and SMNVEV (reference sequence). This CDR3 has 14 residues. Here the CDR3 reads CATGAITGGGGYTF.

The chain combines TRBV20-1 with TRBJ1-2; TCRdb outputs TRBD1, but without DNA this stays unchecked. CDR3 length equals 14 residues. CDR1 and CDR2 from the germline V gene are DFQATT and SNEGSKA (reference sequence). CDR3 protein: CSASNQGESYGYTF.

V and J are TRBV6-5 and TRBJ1-1. This CDR3 is 14 amino acids long. The V gene's germline CDR1 is MNHEY and CDR2 SVGAGI. CDR3 residues: CASSYSGYATEAFF.

The CDR3: CASSSGTEFRPQHF. The V call is TRBV18, the J call TRBJ1-5; TCRdb picks TRBD1, but there is no DNA to check that call. The length of the CDR3 is 14 residues. CDR1 is KGHSH and CDR2 is LQKENI in the germline V gene.

The rearrangement joins TRBV11-2 to TRBJ2-1; TCRdb picks TRBD1, but there is no DNA to check that call. CDR1 and CDR2 (germline): SGHAT, FQNNGV. CDR3 length: 14 amino acids. CDR3 protein: CASSVRAELYEQFF. The full variable domain, rest sourced from reference TRBV11-2 and TRBJ2-1, is EAGVAQSPRYKIIEKRQSVAFWCNPISGHATLYWYQQILGQGPKLLIQFQNNGVVDDSQLPKDRFSAERLKGVDSTLKIQPAKLEDSAVYLCASSVRAELYEQFFGPGTRLTVL.

The rearrangement links TRBV5-1 to TRBJ2-3; TCRdb's assignment of TRBD1 cannot be checked, as there is no DNA. Germline values: CDR1 SGHRS, CDR2 YFSETQ. This CDR3 region has 13 residues. This CDR3 reads CASKSPGGDTQYF.

This chain joins TRBV6-2 or TRBV6-3 and TRBJ2-1; TCRdb indicates TRBD1, and absent DNA this call remains unverified. Germline V lookup: CDR1 MNHEY, CDR2 SVGEGT. The CDR3 spans 16 residues. CDR3 sequence: CASSYSPGQEVLEQFF.

The chain couples TRBV24-1 to TRBJ2-1; TCRdb names TRBD2, which stays unverified in the absence of DNA. This CDR3 region has 15 residues. Per the germline V gene, CDR1 is KGHDR and CDR2 is SFDVKD. The CDR3: CATSGREFSYNEQFF.

V gene TRBV12-3 or TRBV12-4 combines with J gene TRBJ2-3; TCRdb's assignment of TRBD2 cannot be checked, as there is no DNA. CDR3 length: 16 residues. CDR3 sequence reads: CASSLQGGPPTDTQYF.

This chain links TRBV5-1 with TRBJ1-1; lacking DNA, the TRBD1 call made by TCRdb goes unchecked. This CDR3 is built from 13 residues. Per germline, CDR1 SGHRS and CDR2 YFSETQ. CDR3 amino acids: CASSEGASTEAFF. Full variable domain (remainder filled in from reference TRBV5-1 and TRBJ1-1): KAGVTQTPRYLIKTRGQQVTLSCSPISGHRSVSWYQQTPGQGLQFLFEYFSETQRNKGNFPGRFSGRQFSNSRSEMNVSTLELGDSALYLCASSEGASTEAFFGQGTRLTVV.

This sequence joins TRBV28 and TRBJ2-2. Germline CDR1 MDHEN, CDR2 SYDVKM. The CDR3 loop spans 14 amino acids. CDR3 sequence reads: CASSLGFKNGELFF.

This CDR3 reads CASSHGTSAQETQYF. This sequence joins TRBV7-9 and TRBJ2-5; TCRdb reports TRBD2, a call that lacks DNA to check it against. Germline CDR1 reads SEHNR; CDR2 reads FQNEAQ (reference sequence). The CDR3 spans 15 residues.

The rearrangement joins TRBV9 to TRBJ2-5. Germline CDR1 reads SGDLS; CDR2 reads YYNGEE. The CDR3 has 17 amino acids. This CDR3 is CASSVAADSGVQETQYF.

The chain links TRBV6-5 to TRBJ2-1. CDR1 and CDR2 from the germline V gene are MNHEY and SVGAGI. This CDR3 is built from 16 residues. The CDR3 sequence is CASGSLASSSYNEQFF.

The rearrangement joins TRBV7-8 to TRBJ2-3; TCRdb gives TRBD1 as the D gene, but with no DNA this cannot be confirmed. Germline V lookup: CDR1 SGHVS, CDR2 FQNEAQ. This CDR3 is 18 amino acids long. This CDR3 is CASSLLGPRKEGPDTQYF.

The chain combines TRBV6-1 with TRBJ2-3; there is no DNA to check the TCRdb D call of TRBD1. Germline V CDR1 and CDR2: MNHNS, SASEGT. The CDR3 is made up of 14 amino acids. CDR3 in amino acids: CASKAPGYADTQYF.

The V gene is TRBV5-1, the J gene TRBJ2-2; TCRdb selects TRBD1, and the lack of DNA leaves this call unchecked. The germline gives CDR1 SGHRS, CDR2 YFSETQ. The CDR3 covers 14 residues. This CDR3 is CASGPGSGTGELFF.

The chain has TRBV18 and TRBJ2-3; the TCRdb call, TRBD1, lacks DNA for checking. From germline, CDR1 is KGHSH and CDR2 LQKENI. This CDR3 contains 13 residues. Here the CDR3 reads CASSPPGTDTQYF.

The chain uses TRBV20-1 and TRBJ2-1; the D gene TCRdb calls, TRBD2, cannot be checked with no DNA. This CDR3 is 12 amino acids long. Per germline, CDR1 DFQATT and CDR2 SNEGSKA (reference sequence). The CDR3 loop is CSAGDFYNEQFF.

V gene TRBV6-5 combines with J gene TRBJ2-6; as DNA is missing, the TRBD1 call by TCRdb cannot be tested. Germline-derived CDR1 and CDR2 are MNHEY and SVGAGI. This CDR3 contains 18 residues. CDR3 protein: CASSYSGTGASGANVLTF.

CDR3 sequence reads: CASSSGTQGLAGQETQYF. This sequence joins TRBV12-3 or TRBV12-4 and TRBJ2-5; the TCRdb call, TRBD2, lacks DNA for checking. CDR3 length: 18 residues.

The V call is TRBV9, the J call TRBJ2-1; TCRdb reports TRBD1, a call that lacks DNA to check it against. This CDR3 region has 18 residues. Germline V gene sequence: CDR1 SGDLS, CDR2 YYNGEE. The CDR3 loop reads CASSVGDRGVSSYNEQFF.

This rearrangement joins TRBV7-6 to TRBJ2-1; TCRdb returns TRBD1, unconfirmable since there is no DNA. This CDR3 has 16 amino acids. CDR1 SGHVS and CDR2 FNYEAQ come from the germline V gene. This chain's CDR3 is CASSPPSAAPYNEQFF.